These 5 T cell receptor beta chains came from one sample sequenced in a study of tumor and adjacent non-tumor tissue in lung cancer. RNA was extracted from bulk tissue without any cell sorting. The normal lung tissue was taken more than 3 cm from the tumor edge. The library came from three nested PCR rounds adapted from ARM-PCR protocols. TCRdb re-called the multiplex PCR reads with MiXCR, one entry per CDR3 protein. The table lists 110,000 or so distinct CDR3 sequences, roughly three fifths of them singletons. Sequencing was done on a sample of distant non-tumor lung tissue. The source of these receptors is a man aged 60-69 years with non-small cell lung cancer.

Note on this clonotype: At one boundary the junction diverges from the germline segment, which might be a read error. The rearrangement links TRBV12-3 or TRBV12-4 to TRBJ1-2; no clear D gene. This CDR3 is built from 14 residues. Written as DNA, the CDR3 is TGTGCCTGCAGTTTTGTAGGGTGCATCGATGACTACACCTTC. Its translation: CACSFVGCIDDYTF.

In the case of this clonotype: Just one base apart from a much larger clone, this may be a read error. The chain couples TRBV29-1 to TRBJ2-5, with D uncertain. This CDR3 is built from 13 residues. Germline-derived CDR1 and CDR2 are SQVTM and ANQGSEA. In nucleotides, the CDR3 is TGCAGCGTTGTCGGGTACTTCCAAGGGACCCAGTACTTC. Its protein product is CSVVGYFQGTQYF.

As for this clonotype: At one end the junction does not follow the germline gene, possibly because of a read error. The chain uses TRBV11-1 and TRBJ1-2; possible D gene TRBD1, 6 bases. This CDR3 region has 12 residues. From germline, CDR1 is SGHAT and CDR2 FQDESV (reference sequence). As DNA, the CDR3 is TGTTCCAGCAGCTTACAGGGTTATGGTTACACCTTC. Protein: CSSSLQGYGYTF.

A remark on this clonotype: The missing conserved phenylalanine or tryptophan at the end of this CDR3 makes a read error likely. The gene calls are TRBV5-4 and TRBJ1-4, with 9 bases fitting TRBD1. The CDR3 sequence is 14 residues long. Germline V gene sequence: CDR1 SGHNT, CDR2 YYREEE (reference sequence). CDR3 region: CASSMGQGREKLFS. The CDR3 DNA reads TGTGCAAGCAGCATGGGACAGGGTCGGGAAAAACTGTTTTCT.

As for this clonotype: A read error may account for a junction end that differs from germline. The chain is built from TRBV10-2 and TRBJ1-1, with unresolved D. The CDR3 runs 14 residues. Per germline, CDR1 WSHSY and CDR2 SAAADI. The CDR3, as DNA: TGCGCCAGCAGTGAGGACGGACTGAACGCTGAAGCTTTCTTT. This sequence encodes CASSEDGLNAEAFF.